This TCR beta chain is drawn from a study of CD8+CD57+ T cells in acquired aplastic anemia. Study information: Sorted CD4+ plus CD8+ cells gave DNA averaging around 3.2 ug. Study conclusions and caveats: No significant patient-versus-control difference appeared in CD8+ Simpson's diversity.

In patients chosen for sequencing, flow cytometry had shown CD8+CD57+ cell expansion. Patients were treatment-naive when blood was sampled. Genomic DNA, serving as template, underwent TCR beta VDJ and CDR3 profiling. MiXCR was run by TCRdb on the reads, yielding one entry per CDR3 protein. The table lists about 220,000 distinct CDR3 sequences, about 44% of them singletons. Remarks on this clonotype: The antigen is undetermined.

The V end lost 3 bases, the J end lost 3 bases, and 18 bases lay between the germline ends. The CDR3 extends over 16 amino acids. Germline loops: CDR1 MNHEY, CDR2 SVGEGT. The receptor's source is a human donor with aplastic anemia. This chain uses TRBV6-2 or TRBV6-3 with TRBJ2-7, with D unresolved. The specimen was sorted CD4+, CD8+, or CD8+CD57+ T cells (not recorded which) from PBMCs. The CDR3 DNA is TGTGCCAGCAGTTATAGCCCCCGAAAGATGGGCTACGAGCAGTACTTC. It specifies CASSYSPRKMGYEQYF.